This T cell receptor beta chain emerged from a study of cytomegalovirus exposure and HLA in healthy donors. For the study at large: Of the donors genotyped, some 400 in all, about 76% fell in the Caucasian-associated ancestry cluster. General observations from the study: Cytomegalovirus association was assigned to over 150 TCR beta chains. It was reported that the classifier diagnosed cytomegalovirus status with high specificity and sensitivity in both the original and validation cohorts.

The PCR was carried out with 60 Vbeta primers and 13 Jbeta primers. Sequencing was performed with immunoSEQ multiplex PCR; in TCRdb, only in-frame clones are kept and a portion is missing. The sample contains 80,000 to 100,000 clones, roughly four fifths of which appear only once. In this sample, this clone turned up once. Its antigen is unidentified. The V end was cut by 5 bases, the J end by 2 bases, with 7 bases between. Germline-derived CDR1 and CDR2 are SGHTA and FQGNSA. The CDR3 is made up of 13 amino acids. Every donor was a healthy person donating bone marrow. The chain combines TRBV7-2 with TRBJ2-1, with D hard to call. The source of this sequence is a female donor in good health and CMV-seropositive. The sample comprised PBMCs. DNA of the CDR3: TGTGCCAGCAGCCTGGGCCCCTACAATGAGCAGTTCTTC. It codes for CASSLGPYNEQFF.